This T cell receptor (beta chain) was retrieved from a study of brain T cells in children with intractable seizures (dated by TCRdb to the early 2020s). Some background on the complete study: A NanoString immunology panel was first used to screen resected brain tissue from about 54 pediatric epilepsy surgery cases for immune gene transcripts. About 70% of the 12 selected surgery cases also had pre-surgery blood sequenced, which left four cases with brain tissue only. The paper as a whole reports these results and caveats: The patients' HCMV serostatus was not known, and viral specificity was inferred solely from CDR3 sequence similarity. Because sequencing depth was different between pre-surgery and post-surgery blood, clones absent from the pre-surgery sample may reflect undersampling.

To note about this clone: The target of this receptor is not known. No base quality information exists; no much larger clone differs at one position.

Explained via the paper, the time point label denotes: blood from clinic visit 5 months post-surgery; TSC patient then seizure free. Surgery cases with the highest brain T cell transcript signatures were selected for TCR beta chain sequencing of brain tissue and, where available, blood. Prior to surgery, the patients had been treated with at least one anti-epileptic drug. The TCR-sequenced patients were children whose drug-resistant epilepsy was caused by tuberous sclerosis complex, focal cortical dysplasia, Rasmussen encephalitis or hemimegalencephaly. The Monarch genomic DNA purification kit was used to extract bulk genomic DNA from unsorted brain tissue and from whole blood. The immunoSEQ assay was applied to genomic DNA to generate the TCR beta chain sequences. The paper's processing steps were these. Any CDR3 sequence that did not begin with the conserved framework cysteine at position 104 was removed by hand. Clonality was calculated as one minus the normalized Shannon's Diversity Index, with values ranging from 0 (maximal diversity) to 1 (oligoclonal). Chi-squared comparison-of-proportions tests were used to check whether the frequency of the same CDR3 differed between samples, for example brain versus blood. Public clonotypes were found through immuneACCESS searches, while the VDJdb browser was used to judge similarity to known antiviral clonotypes. What TCRdb holds here is the immuneACCESS table cut down to in-frame rearrangements. Part of the clones is not present; checked against another copy, under half of the missing clones reflect an unresolved V gene, and the others are unexplained. The D gene and trimming were derived from the DNA, and the V and J assignments and clone size from that table. The sample includes about 340,000 clones, with 93% observed a single time. The biggest ten clones account for roughly 5.7% of the sample.

V sheds 0 bases and J sheds 3 bases, leaving 9 bases between their ends. Sequences MNHEY (CDR1) and SVGAGI (CDR2) are obtained from the germline V gene. From cysteine to phenylalanine, the CDR3 is 16 amino acids long. CDR3 DNA is the only sequence kept; it has 48 bases, read in frame from the first base. The sequence is built from TRBV6-5 and TRBJ1-6; D gene: possibly TRBD1, on 5 matching bases. The sample consisted of peripheral blood, taken approximately 5 months after surgery. This clonotype was obtained from a boy in the first two years of life with tuberous sclerosis and intractable seizures. The CDR3 protein: CASSYSNQGYNSPLHF. The bases read TGTGCCAGCAGTTACTCGAATCAGGGCTATAATTCACCCCTCCACTTT.